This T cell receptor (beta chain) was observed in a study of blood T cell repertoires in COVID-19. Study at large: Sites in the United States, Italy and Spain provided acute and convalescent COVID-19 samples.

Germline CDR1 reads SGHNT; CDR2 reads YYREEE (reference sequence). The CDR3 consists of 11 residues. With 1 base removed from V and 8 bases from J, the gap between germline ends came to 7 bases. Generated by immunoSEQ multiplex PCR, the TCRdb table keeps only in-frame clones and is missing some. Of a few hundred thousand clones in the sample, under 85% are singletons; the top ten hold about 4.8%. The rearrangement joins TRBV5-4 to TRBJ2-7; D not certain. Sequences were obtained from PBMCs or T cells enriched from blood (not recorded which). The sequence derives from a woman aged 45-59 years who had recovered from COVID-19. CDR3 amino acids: CASSLSTQQYF. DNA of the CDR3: TGTGCCAGCAGCTTGTCTACGCAGCAGTACTTC.